The clone carrying this TCR beta chain has more than one count but fewer than ten. TCRdb fed the RT-PCR reads into MiXCR, producing one record per CDR3 protein. The repertoire holds hundreds of thousands of distinct CDR3 sequences, with roughly 8.2% as singletons. The source of the sample is a study of response to subunit inactivated influenza vaccine. The V gene's germline CDR1 is GTSNPN and CDR2 SVGIG (reference sequence). Trimming took off 3 bases at V and 5 bases at J, with 19 bases between the two ends. The CDR3 runs to 16 residues. Specimen: PBMCs from blood, collected around 2 years after vaccination. This sequence originates from a man aged 50 to 69 who received an inactivated influenza vaccine. The V call is TRBV30, the J call TRBJ2-2; tentatively, D is TRBD1 (6 bases). The CDR3 DNA reads TGTGCCTGGAGGTTCCCGGGACAAGAACTGACCGGGGAGCTGTTTTTT. Protein sequence: CAWRFPGQELTGELFF.